The rows below give T cell receptor beta chains drawn from one sample of a study of blood T cell repertoires in COVID-19. Data came from immunoSEQ multiplex PCR; TCRdb stores just in-frame clones and leaves some out. The sample contains more than 95,000 clones, roughly 80% of which appear only once. The source material was peripheral blood. The receptors here all came from a man aged 65 to 85 with acute or convalescent COVID-19. CDR3s include the opening cysteine and the closing phenylalanine or tryptophan. The order of the fields is D gene, V gene, clone size, J gene, CDR3 DNA, CDR3 protein. A D gene is named only where the DNA matches it firmly. The size entry is marked missing in some rows and otherwise reads once, few, many or a size class.

TRBD2	TRBV11-2	NA	TRBJ2-7	TGTGCCAGCAGCTCTCCTCGGGGGGCCTACGAGCAGTACTTC	CASSSPRGAYEQYF
NA	TRBV3-1/TRBV3-2	NA	TRBJ2-2	TGTGCCAGCAGCCCTTGGGGGGAGGCCGGGGAGCTGTTTTTT	CASSPWGEAGELFF
TRBD1	TRBV7-9	NA	TRBJ2-2	TGTGCCAGCAGCCCTCCACAGGGGGCTGGGACCGGGGAGCTGTTTTTT	CASSPPQGAGTGELFF
TRBD2	TRBV9	once	TRBJ2-1	TGTGCCAGCAGCGTAGACGGCGGGAGTGCATATGAGCAGTTCTTC	CASSVDGGSAYEQFF
NA	TRBV5-8	NA	TRBJ1-2	TGTGCCAGCAGGTTCAGGGGCCCTCGGGGCTATGGCTACACCTTC	CASRFRGPRGYGYTF
NA	TRBV28	few	TRBJ2-2	TGTGCCAGCAGCCCAGGGGACACCGGGGAGCTGTTTTTT	CASSPGDTGELFF
TRBD2	TRBV29-1	once	TRBJ2-3	TGCAGCGGGGTAACTAGCGCGGGAGATACGCAGTATTTT	CSGVTSAGDTQYF
NA	TRBV5-8	NA	TRBJ2-5	TGTGCCAGCAGCTCCGGGACTCGAAAGCAAGAGACCCAGTACTTC	CASSSGTRKQETQYF
TRBD1	TRBV6-6	NA	TRBJ1-5	TGTGCCAGCAGTTACTCCGGGACAGGCAATCAGCCCCAGCATTTT	CASSYSGTGNQPQHF
NA	TRBV5-6	NA	TRBJ2-7	TGTGCCAGCAGCTTGGTAGGGGCATCCTACGAGCAGTACTTC	CASSLVGASYEQYF
NA	TRBV11-1	once	TRBJ1-1	TGTGCCAGCAGCTTAGAGTGGACACCAGTGAACACTGAAGCTTTCTTT	CASSLEWTPVNTEAFF
NA	TRBV21-1	NA	TRBJ1-2	TGTGCCAGCAGCAAAGTCGGCAGGGGGCGGGATCGGGGCTACACCTTC	CASSKVGRGRDRGYTF
TRBD1	TRBV29-1	NA	TRBJ1-1	TGCAGCGCGAATTCGGGACAGGAGACCACTGAAGCTTTCTTT	CSANSGQETTEAFF
TRBD1	TRBV3-1/TRBV3-2	NA	TRBJ1-5	TGTGCCAAATCCCGGGACAGTAGCAATCAGCCCCAGCATTTT	CAKSRDSSNQPQHF
NA	TRBV6-5	NA	TRBJ2-7	TGTGCCAGCAGTCCGACGGCGCCGGGTCGTCACGAGCAGTACTTC	CASSPTAPGRHEQYF
TRBD2	TRBV24-1	NA	TRBJ2-1	TGTGCCACCTCTGGAGGTTTAGCGGGAGGAGGCAACAATGAGCAGTTCTTC	CATSGGLAGGGNNEQFF
TRBD1	TRBV5-6	NA	TRBJ2-1	TGTGCCAGCAGCTCGCCGGGACAGGGTTACAATGAGCAGTTCTTC	CASSSPGQGYNEQFF
NA	TRBV30	NA	TRBJ1-2	TGTGCCTGGAGTCCTGGGGCGGCTTATGGCTACACCTTC	CAWSPGAAYGYTF
TRBD1	TRBV19	NA	TRBJ2-7	TGTGCCAGTAGCGCATCGGGACAGCTCTACGAGCAGTACTTC	CASSASGQLYEQYF
NA	TRBV5-1	NA	TRBJ2-3	TGCGCCAGCCGAGGCGGGACGTACACAGATACGCAGTATTTT	CASRGGTYTDTQYF
NA	TRBV28	NA	TRBJ2-7	TGTGCCAGCAGCCCACCCGGCGACAAATCCTACGAGCAGTACTTC	CASSPPGDKSYEQYF
NA	TRBV4-1	NA	TRBJ2-2	TGCGCCAGCAGCCTCCGCTGGGGGCAGACATTAAACACCGGGGAGCTGTTTTTT	CASSLRWGQTLNTGELFF
TRBD1	TRBV28	NA	TRBJ2-1	TGTGCCAGCAGTTTAGTCAGGGGGCGCGATGAGCAGTTCTTC	CASSLVRGRDEQFF
TRBD1	TRBV29-1	NA	TRBJ2-7	TGCAGCGTAGGACAGGTCTACGAGCAGTACTTC	CSVGQVYEQYF
TRBD1	TRBV18	NA	TRBJ2-5	TGTGCCAGCTCACCAGGGACAGGCGGAAGAGAGACCCAGTACTTC	CASSPGTGGRETQYF
NA	TRBV6-5	NA	TRBJ1-2	TGTGCCAGCAGTCCGACAGTTCCTAACTATGGCTACACCTTC	CASSPTVPNYGYTF
TRBD2	TRBV19	NA	TRBJ2-1	TGTGCCAGTAGTATTAGCGGGACCCGTTACAATGAGCAGTTCTTC	CASSISGTRYNEQFF
TRBD2	TRBV4-1	NA	TRBJ2-3	TGCGCCAGCAGCCATGGCGGGACTAGCCCAGAGACAGATACGCAGTATTTT	CASSHGGTSPETDTQYF
NA	TRBV7-2	NA	TRBJ2-2	TGTGCCAGCACCCGGGTCCTCGGGAGTGTGGCCGGGGAGCTGTTTTTT	CASTRVLGSVAGELFF
NA	TRBV7-6	NA	TRBJ2-2	TGTGGCTGCGGCCCGAGGGCCGGGGAGCTGTTTTTT	CGCGPRAGELFF
NA	TRBV2	NA	TRBJ2-1	TGTGCCTCCCGGGTCAGCTCCTACTTAGGAGAGCAGTTCTTC	CASRVSSYLGEQFF
NA	TRBV11-3	NA	TRBJ1-1	TGTGCCAGCAGCCTTCGGGGGTGGGGTACTGAAGCTTTCTTT	CASSLRGWGTEAFF
TRBD2	TRBV4-1	once	TRBJ2-2	TGCGCCAGCGCGGCTCTTGAGGGTAGCGGGGGGATGAACACCGGGGAGCTGTTTTTT	CASAALEGSGGMNTGELFF
NA	TRBV28	NA	TRBJ1-2	TGTGCCAGCAGTCAGGGGTATGGCTACACCTTC	CASSQGYGYTF
TRBD1	TRBV28	few	TRBJ1-1	TGTGCCAGCAGTGGATTCGGGACAGTAAACACTGAAGCTTTCTTT	CASSGFGTVNTEAFF
TRBD2	TRBV7-2	NA	TRBJ2-7	TGTGCCAGCAGCTTAGACGGACTAGCGGGAGTCCTCGAGCAGTACTTC	CASSLDGLAGVLEQYF
NA	TRBV19	NA	TRBJ1-1	TGTGCCAGTATTACCGGAGGCAGACAAACCCCAAGTACTGAAGCTTTCTTT	CASITGGRQTPSTEAFF
NA	TRBV29-1	NA	TRBJ2-1	TGCAGCGTTATACTCCTGAGGGATGAGCAGTTCTTC	CSVILLRDEQFF
TRBD1	TRBV2	NA	TRBJ1-4	TGTGCCAGCAGTGAGCTGGACAGGAATGAAAAACTGTTTTTT	CASSELDRNEKLFF
NA	TRBV3-1/TRBV3-2	NA	TRBJ1-1	TGTGCCAGCAGCCGAACAGGCTTCGCTGAAGCTTTCTTT	CASSRTGFAEAFF
NA	TRBV7-8	NA	TRBJ2-7	TGTGCCAGCAGCTTACCTGGGGCAGGGGCTCTCTACGAGCAGTACTTC	CASSLPGAGALYEQYF
NA	TRBV19	NA	TRBJ1-5	TGTGCCAGTAGTATTTGGGGCGGTGGAAATCAGCCCCAGCATTTT	CASSIWGGGNQPQHF
NA	TRBV7-9	NA	TRBJ1-2	TGTGCCAGCAGCTTTCACAAGGGGGACGGCTACACCTTC	CASSFHKGDGYTF
NA	TRBV30	NA	TRBJ1-3	TGTGCCTGGAGTCTCAGATCCTCTGGAAACACCATATATTTT	CAWSLRSSGNTIYF
NA	TRBV27	NA	TRBJ1-5	TGTGCCAGCAGGGGGGACACCAAAAATCAGCCCCAGCATTTT	CASRGDTKNQPQHF
TRBD2	TRBV5-1	NA	TRBJ2-1	TGCGCCAGCAGCGACACCTCCCCCGGACTAGCGGGAGACAATGAGCAGTTCTTC	CASSDTSPGLAGDNEQFF
TRBD1	TRBV6-6	NA	TRBJ2-7	TGTGCCAGCAGTTACTCGACAGGGGAATACGAGCAGTACTTC	CASSYSTGEYEQYF
TRBD1	TRBV4-2	NA	TRBJ1-1	TGTGCCAGCAACAAGGACAGGGGGGTTGGTGAAGCTTTCTTT	CASNKDRGVGEAFF
NA	TRBV30	NA	TRBJ1-1	TGTGCCTGGAGAGAGTTGACCGAGGGCACTGAAGCTTTCTTT	CAWRELTEGTEAFF
NA	TRBV6-5	NA	TRBJ2-5	TGTGCCAGCAGTCTCCGGACACATCGGGAGACCCAGTACTTC	CASSLRTHRETQYF
TRBD1	TRBV19	NA	TRBJ2-3	TGTGCCAGTAGTAAATGGACAGGGGGCACAGATACGCAGTATTTT	CASSKWTGGTDTQYF
TRBD2	TRBV2	NA	TRBJ2-5	TGTGCCAGCAGTGGGGCTAGCGGGGCCGGGCAAGAGACCCAGTACTTC	CASSGASGAGQETQYF
NA	TRBV28	NA	TRBJ2-7	TGTGCCAGCAGTAACAGGGTAAACGAGCAGTACTTC	CASSNRVNEQYF
NA	TRBV5-1	NA	TRBJ2-2	TGCGCCAGCAGCTTGGACAGGGCGGGCGCCGGGGAGCTGTTTTTT	CASSLDRAGAGELFF
NA	TRBV11-2	NA	TRBJ1-6	TGTGCCAGCAGATTTCCTGGGGGGAGCAATTCACCCCTCCACTTT	CASRFPGGSNSPLHF
NA	TRBV19	few	TRBJ1-2	TGTGCCAGTAGCACCGACAGTATCTATGGCTACACCTTC	CASSTDSIYGYTF
TRBD1	TRBV2	NA	TRBJ2-7	TGTGCCAGCAGGACAGGGTCCCGCTACGAGCAGTACTTC	CASRTGSRYEQYF
TRBD2	TRBV6-5	NA	TRBJ2-1	TGTGCCAGCAGTTACTCCGGGGGGGCCAGGAATGAGCAGTTCTTC	CASSYSGGARNEQFF
TRBD2	TRBV28	NA	TRBJ2-7	TGTGCCAGCAGTTCTAGCGGGAGGGAGTACGAGCAGTACTTC	CASSSSGREYEQYF
NA	TRBV24-1	NA	TRBJ1-1	TGTGCCACCAGTGATGGAGCAGGGGATATGAACACTGAAGCTTTCTTT	CATSDGAGDMNTEAFF